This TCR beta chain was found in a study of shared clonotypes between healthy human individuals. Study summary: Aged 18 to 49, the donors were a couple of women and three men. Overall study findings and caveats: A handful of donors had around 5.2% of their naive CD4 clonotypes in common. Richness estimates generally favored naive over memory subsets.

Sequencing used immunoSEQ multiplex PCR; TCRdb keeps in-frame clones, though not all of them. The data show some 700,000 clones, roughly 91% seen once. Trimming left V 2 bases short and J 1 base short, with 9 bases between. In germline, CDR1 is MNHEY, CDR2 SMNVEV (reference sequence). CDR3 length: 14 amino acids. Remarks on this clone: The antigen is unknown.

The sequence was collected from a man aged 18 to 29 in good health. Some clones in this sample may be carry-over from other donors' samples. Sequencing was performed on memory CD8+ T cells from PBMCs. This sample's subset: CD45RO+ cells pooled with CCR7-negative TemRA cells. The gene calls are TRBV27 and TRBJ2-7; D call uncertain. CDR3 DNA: TGTGCCAGCAGTTTAGGATTATTGTCCTACGAGCAGTACTTC. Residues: CASSLGLLSYEQYF.